This T cell receptor (beta chain) was found in a study of early T cells in non-severe SARS-CoV-2 infection (dated by TCRdb to 2020 to 2022). Concerning the study at large: Because TCR sequencing relied on bulk RNA taken from unsorted whole blood, pairing of alpha and beta chains was not possible. What the study reported, not specific to this receptor: VDJdb matching was skewed toward anti-spike CD8 responses and likely underestimated virus-specific expansions, missing private and CD4 specificities.

The library was built by means of 5' RACE. Sequencing was carried out with a NextSeq 500. Unique molecular identifiers were attached to individual cDNA molecules in the TCR library protocol so that sequencing error and PCR bias could be corrected. Sequencing covered both TCR alpha and beta chains, and within each sample the abundances of alpha and beta sequences were tightly co-correlated. On the study's bioinformatics: Decombinator V4 was used to annotate TCR sequences for V gene, J gene and CDR3. Expanded TCRs were defined as changing significantly between any two time points under a Poisson model with p below 0.0001. TCR abundances were normalised to the total number of TCRs sequenced per sample and expressed as counts per million. TRAV1-2 paired with TRAJ12, TRAJ20 or TRAJ33 defined MAIT TCRs, while TRAV10 paired with TRAJ18 defined iNKT TCRs. VDJdb, accessed 1 November 2021, was searched for CMV, EBV and SARS-CoV-2 annotated TCRs, with TCRs annotated for multiple antigens excluded. TCRdb took the public reads, trimmed them with fastp at Q25, ran MiXCR for clone calling and kept in-frame beta chains. Rows are unified per CDR3 protein, each entry keeping the most common DNA and genes. The V and J calls reflect TCRdb's pipeline rather than the authors' work. The sample table shows roughly 69,000 distinct CDR3 sequences, and 10% are seen once. 15% to 18% of the sample is taken by the ten largest.

This clonotype was picked up a small number of times. The target of this receptor is not known. Base qualities are missing; no much larger clone stands one base away. Set within a cohort of healthcare workers in London, UK, this nested case-control study involved weekly PCR testing of nasopharyngeal swabs along with blood sampling. Between 23 and 31 March 2020, the week of the UK lockdown, healthcare workers were enrolled and then followed up weekly for as long as 16 weeks. The CDR3 covers 15 residues, taking in both the cysteine and the phenylalanine. Only CDR3 DNA is held: 45 bases, read in frame from base 1. The germline V gene provides CDR1 KGHDR and CDR2 SFDVKD. Trimming costs V 0 bases and J 2 bases, and their ends lie 8 bases apart.

The sequence came from an adult who was a healthcare worker with PCR-confirmed SARS-CoV-2 infection or an uninfected control (not recorded which). The receptor chain draws on TRBV24-1 and TRBJ2-3; the D gene remains uncertain. This sample comprised whole blood, obtained at baseline. At the DNA level, the sequence is TGTGCCACCAGTGATTTGGTCGGAGACACAGATACGCAGTATTTT. Translated, this gives CATSDLVGDTDTQYF.